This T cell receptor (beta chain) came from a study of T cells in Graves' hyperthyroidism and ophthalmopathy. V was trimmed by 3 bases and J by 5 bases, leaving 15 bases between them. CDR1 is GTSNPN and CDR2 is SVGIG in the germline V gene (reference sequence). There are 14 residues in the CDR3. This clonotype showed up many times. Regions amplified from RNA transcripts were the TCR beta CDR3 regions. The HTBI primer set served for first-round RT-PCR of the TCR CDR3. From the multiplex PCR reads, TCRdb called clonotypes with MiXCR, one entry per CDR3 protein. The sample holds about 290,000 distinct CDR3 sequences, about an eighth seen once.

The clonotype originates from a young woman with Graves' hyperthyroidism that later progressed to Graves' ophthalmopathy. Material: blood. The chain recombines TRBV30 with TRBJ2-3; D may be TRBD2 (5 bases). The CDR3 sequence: CAWSPGSKRDTQYF. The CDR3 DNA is TGTGCCTGGAGCCCGGGGTCGAAGAGAGATACGCAGTATTTT.